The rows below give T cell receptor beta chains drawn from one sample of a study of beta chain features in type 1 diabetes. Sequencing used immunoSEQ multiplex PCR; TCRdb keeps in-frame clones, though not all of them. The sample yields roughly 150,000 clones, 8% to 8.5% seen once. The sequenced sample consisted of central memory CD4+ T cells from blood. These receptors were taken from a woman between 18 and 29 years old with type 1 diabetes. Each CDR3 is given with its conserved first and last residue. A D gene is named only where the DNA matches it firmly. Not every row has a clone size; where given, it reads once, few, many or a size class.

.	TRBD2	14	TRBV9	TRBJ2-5	CASSPRTSGETQYF	TGTGCCAGCAGCCCCCGGACTAGCGGGGAGACCCAGTACTTC
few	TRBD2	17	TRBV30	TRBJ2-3	CAWEAGGLAVRTDTQYF	TGTGCCTGGGAAGCCGGGGGACTAGCGGTCCGCACAGATACGCAGTATTTT
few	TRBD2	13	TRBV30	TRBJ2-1	CASPEAGGRRQFF	TGTGCCTCTCCGGAAGCGGGAGGGCGTCGCCAGTTCTTC
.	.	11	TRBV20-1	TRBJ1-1	CSAPGNLAWGF	TGCAGTGCTCCGGGGAACTTGGCGTGGGGCTTT
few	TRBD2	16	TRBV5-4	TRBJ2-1	CASSLGGLASYNEQFF	TGTGCCAGCAGCTTGGGGGGACTAGCCTCCTACAATGAGCAGTTCTTC
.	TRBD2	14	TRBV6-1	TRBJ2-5	CASSNSGNQETQYF	TGTGCCAGCAGTAACAGCGGGAACCAAGAGACCCAGTACTTC
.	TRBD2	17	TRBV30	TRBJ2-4	CAWAFGAGGISKNIQYF	TGTGCCTGGGCCTTCGGGGCGGGAGGGATTAGCAAAAACATTCAGTACTTC
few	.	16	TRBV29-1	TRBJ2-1	CSVSPQTRSSYNEQFF	TGCAGCGTTTCCCCCCAGACTAGAAGCTCCTACAATGAGCAGTTCTTC
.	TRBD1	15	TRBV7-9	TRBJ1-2	CASRRTGRTNYGYTF	TGTGCCAGCAGGAGGACAGGGAGGACTAACTATGGCTACACCTTC
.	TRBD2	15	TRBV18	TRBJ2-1	CASSIRSGGSNEQFF	TGTGCCAGCTCAATAAGGAGCGGGGGGAGTAATGAGCAGTTCTTC
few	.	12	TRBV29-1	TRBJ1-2	CSVDGLAYGYTF	TGCAGCGTTGATGGGCTAGCCTATGGCTACACCTTC
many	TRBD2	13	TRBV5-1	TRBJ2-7	CASWTSGLSEQYF	TGCGCCAGTTGGACTAGCGGCCTAAGTGAGCAGTACTTC
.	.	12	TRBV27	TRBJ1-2	CASRQGFYGYTF	TGTGCCAGCAGGCAGGGATTTTATGGCTACACCTTC
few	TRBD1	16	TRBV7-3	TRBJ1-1	CASSLGGGGMNTEAFF	TGTGCCAGCAGCTTAGGAGGGGGCGGCATGAACACTGAAGCTTTCTTT
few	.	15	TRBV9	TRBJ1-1	CASSGASGSGTEAFF	TGTGCCAGCAGCGGGGCCTCGGGGTCGGGCACTGAAGCTTTCTTT
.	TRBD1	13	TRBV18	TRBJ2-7	CASSRQGSYEQYF	TGTGCCAGCTCTCGACAGGGTTCCTACGAGCAGTACTTC
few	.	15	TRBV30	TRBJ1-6	CAWANKQGGNSPLHF	TGTGCCTGGGCAAATAAACAGGGCGGTAATTCACCCCTCCACTTT
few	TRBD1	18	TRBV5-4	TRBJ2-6	CASSKGQGAFSGANVLTF	TGTGCCAGCAGCAAGGGACAGGGGGCCTTCTCTGGGGCCAACGTCCTGACTTTC
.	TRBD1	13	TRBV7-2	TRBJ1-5	CASGRDRDQPQHF	TGTGCCAGCGGAAGAGACAGGGATCAGCCCCAGCATTTT
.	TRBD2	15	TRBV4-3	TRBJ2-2	CASSHQRGATGELFF	TGCGCCAGCAGCCATCAGCGGGGGGCCACCGGGGAGCTGTTTTTT
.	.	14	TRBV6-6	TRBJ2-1	CASSYSGLGNEQFF	TGTGCCAGCAGTTACTCGGGCCTTGGCAATGAGCAGTTCTTC
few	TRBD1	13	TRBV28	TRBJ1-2	CASKETGGFGYTF	TGTGCCAGCAAGGAGACAGGGGGCTTTGGCTACACCTTC
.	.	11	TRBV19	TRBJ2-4	CASSGADSSYF	TGTGCCAGTAGCGGCGCGGACAGTTCGTACTTC
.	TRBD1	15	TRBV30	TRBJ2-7	CAWSVTGQGNYEQYF	TGTGCCTGGAGTGTGACGGGACAGGGGAACTACGAGCAGTACTTC
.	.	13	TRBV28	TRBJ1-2	CASSPQENYGYTF	TGTGCCAGCAGTCCACAGGAGAACTATGGCTACACCTTC
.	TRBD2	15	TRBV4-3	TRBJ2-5	CASSQDYRGEETQYF	TGCGCCAGCAGCCAAGATTATCGGGGGGAGGAGACCCAGTACTTC
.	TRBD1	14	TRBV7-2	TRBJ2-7	CASSRATGGDEQYF	TGTGCCAGCAGCCGAGCAACAGGGGGCGACGAGCAGTACTTC
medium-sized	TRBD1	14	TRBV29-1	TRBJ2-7	CSANLRDRDSEQYF	TGCAGCGCAAACCTACGGGACAGGGACTCCGAGCAGTACTTC
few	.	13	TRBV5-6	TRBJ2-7	CASSRRERYEQYF	TGTGCCAGCAGCCGCCGGGAGAGGTACGAGCAGTACTTC
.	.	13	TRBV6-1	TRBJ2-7	CASSDRRVYEQYF	TGTGCCAGCAGTGACAGGAGGGTCTACGAGCAGTACTTC
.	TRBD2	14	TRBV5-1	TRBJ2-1	CASSSGLVRDEQFF	TGCGCCAGCAGCTCGGGACTAGTTAGGGATGAGCAGTTCTTC
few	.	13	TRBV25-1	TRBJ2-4	CASSEGNPDIQYF	TGTGCCAGCAGTGAAGGTAATCCGGACATTCAGTACTTC
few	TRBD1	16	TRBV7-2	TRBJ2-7	CASIPTTGTGGYEQYF	TGTGCCAGCATCCCCACCACCGGGACAGGGGGCTACGAGCAGTACTTC
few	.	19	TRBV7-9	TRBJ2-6	CASSLGLGAGNFGANVLTF	TGTGCCAGCAGCTTAGGTCTGGGCGCGGGAAACTTCGGGGCCAACGTCCTGACTTTC
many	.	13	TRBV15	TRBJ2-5	CATSTGDQETQYF	TGTGCCACCAGCACAGGGGACCAAGAGACCCAGTACTTC
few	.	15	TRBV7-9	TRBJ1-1	CASSLVGDPNTEAFF	TGTGCCAGCAGCTTAGTTGGAGACCCGAACACTGAAGCTTTCTTT
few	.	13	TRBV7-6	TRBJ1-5	CASSPGVNQPQHF	TGTGCCAGCAGCCCGGGGGTGAATCAGCCCCAGCATTTT
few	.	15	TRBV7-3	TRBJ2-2	CASSASGTNTGELFF	TGTGCCAGCAGCGCCTCCGGGACAAACACCGGGGAGCTGTTTTTT
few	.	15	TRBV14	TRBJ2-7	CASSQDSRSSYEQYF	TGTGCCAGCAGCCAAGATTCCCGGAGCTCCTACGAGCAGTACTTC
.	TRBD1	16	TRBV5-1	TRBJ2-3	CASSLDGTGGTDTQYF	TGCGCCAGCAGCTTGGATGGGACAGGGGGCACAGATACGCAGTATTTT
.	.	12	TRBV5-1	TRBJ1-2	CASRPETYGYTF	TGCGCCAGCCGCCCGGAGACTTATGGCTACACCTTC
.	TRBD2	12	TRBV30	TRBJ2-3	CASSGRADTQYF	TGTGCCTCTAGCGGGAGGGCAGATACGCAGTATTTT
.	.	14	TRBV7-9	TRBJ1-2	CASSLEDSTDGYTF	TGTGCCAGCAGCTTAGAAGACAGTACGGACGGCTACACCTTC
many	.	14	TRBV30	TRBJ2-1	CAWRWAGSGNEQFF	TGTGCCTGGAGGTGGGCGGGAAGCGGTAATGAGCAGTTCTTC
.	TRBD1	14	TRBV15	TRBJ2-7	CATSRDRGPYEQYF	TGTGCCACCAGCAGAGACAGGGGGCCATACGAGCAGTACTTC
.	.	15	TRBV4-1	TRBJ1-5	CASSQAVGGRQPQHF	TGCGCCAGCAGCCAAGCGGTGGGAGGGCGGCAGCCCCAGCATTTT
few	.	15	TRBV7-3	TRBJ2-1	CASSLRASRYNEQFF	TGTGCCAGCAGCTTAAGGGCTAGCCGCTACAATGAGCAGTTCTTC
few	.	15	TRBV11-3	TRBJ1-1	CASSLGLTMNTEAFF	TGTGCCAGCAGCTTAGGACTGACTATGAACACTGAAGCTTTCTTT
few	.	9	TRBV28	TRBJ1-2	CASIDGYTF	TGTGCCAGCATAGATGGCTACACCTTC
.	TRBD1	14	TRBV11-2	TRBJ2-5	CASSPDRAQETQYF	TGTGCCAGCAGCCCGGACAGGGCCCAAGAGACCCAGTACTTC
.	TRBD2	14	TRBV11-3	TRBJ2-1	CASSSGGIYNEQFF	TGTGCCAGCAGCTCGGGGGGGATCTACAATGAGCAGTTCTTC
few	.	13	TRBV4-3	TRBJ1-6	CASSQDLSQPLHF	TGCGCCAGCAGCCAAGACCTCTCTCAGCCCCTCCACTTT
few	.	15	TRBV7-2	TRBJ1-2	CASSPLWGPLYGYTF	TGTGCCAGCAGCCCGCTCTGGGGGCCCCTTTATGGCTACACCTTC
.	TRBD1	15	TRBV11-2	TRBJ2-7	CASSPRTGGVGEQYF	TGTGCCAGCAGTCCCCGGACAGGGGGCGTGGGTGAGCAGTACTTC
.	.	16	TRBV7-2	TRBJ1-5	CASSLASTGRNQPQHF	TGTGCCAGCAGCTTAGCATCGACAGGACGCAATCAGCCCCAGCATTTT
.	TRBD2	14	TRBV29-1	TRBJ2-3	CSVSAGEWVDTQYF	TGCAGCGTGTCCGCGGGGGAGTGGGTAGATACGCAGTATTTT
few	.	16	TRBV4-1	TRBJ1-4	CASSQGRGRDSEKLFF	TGCGCCAGCAGCCAAGGAAGAGGCAGGGATTCTGAAAAACTGTTTTTT
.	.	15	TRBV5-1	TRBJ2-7	CASSLGGSGNYEQYF	TGCGCCAGCAGCTTGGGTGGTAGCGGTAACTACGAGCAGTACTTC
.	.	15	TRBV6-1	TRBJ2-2	CASKPVGLSTGELFF	TGTGCCAGCAAACCCGTGGGGCTGAGCACCGGGGAGCTGTTTTTT